These T cell receptor beta chains were read from a single sample in a study of response to subunit inactivated influenza vaccine. TCRdb re-analysed the RT-PCR reads in MiXCR, keeping a single row per CDR3 protein. The profile shows 800,000 or so distinct CDR3 sequences, around 20% of them singletons. Here the sequenced sample was PBMCs from blood, taken roughly 5 days after vaccination. The receptors were gathered from a man over 45 who received an inactivated influenza vaccine. CDR3s include the opening cysteine and the closing phenylalanine or tryptophan. Fields, in order: V gene, J gene, clone size, D gene, CDR3 protein, CDR3 DNA. D genes are given only for firm matches. Only part of the rows carry a size: once, few, many, or a class if the clone is expanded.

v_call: TRBV29-1
j_call: TRBJ2-1
clone_size: few
d_call: TRBD2
cdr3_aa: CSVLGTGGLAGDRVEQFF
cdr3_nt: TGCAGCGTCCTGGGTACGGGGGGACTAGCGGGAGATAGGGTTGAGCAGTTCTTC

v_call: TRBV6-1
j_call: TRBJ2-3
clone_size: NA
d_call: TRBD1
cdr3_aa: CASSLRTGSDTDTQYF
cdr3_nt: TGTGCCAGCAGTCTCCGGACAGGGTCAGACACAGATACGCAGTATTTT

v_call: TRBV20-1
j_call: TRBJ1-6
clone_size: NA
d_call: NA
cdr3_aa: CSARTGRETGQNSPLHF
cdr3_nt: TGCAGTGCTAGAACGGGGAGGGAGACAGGTCAAAATTCACCCCTCCACTTT

v_call: TRBV5-4
j_call: TRBJ2-3
clone_size: few
d_call: TRBD1
cdr3_aa: CASSPGTGGFTDTQYF
cdr3_nt: TGTGCCAGCAGCCCTGGGACAGGGGGCTTCACAGATACGCAGTATTTT

v_call: TRBV5-6
j_call: TRBJ2-3
clone_size: NA
d_call: TRBD2
cdr3_aa: CASSFWTSGRVDTQYF
cdr3_nt: TGTGCCAGCAGCTTCTGGACTAGCGGGAGGGTAGATACGCAGTATTTT

v_call: TRBV5-1
j_call: TRBJ2-1
clone_size: few
d_call: TRBD2
cdr3_aa: CASSLGLAGGPLYNEQFF
cdr3_nt: TGCGCCAGCAGCTTGGGGCTAGCGGGAGGCCCTCTCTACAATGAGCAGTTCTTC

v_call: TRBV29-1
j_call: TRBJ2-1
clone_size: few
d_call: TRBD1
cdr3_aa: CSVVGQTYNEQFF
cdr3_nt: TGCAGCGTTGTGGGACAGACCTACAATGAGCAGTTCTTC

v_call: TRBV4-3
j_call: TRBJ2-5
clone_size: few
d_call: TRBD1
cdr3_aa: CASSQQGASETQYF
cdr3_nt: TGCGCCAGCAGCCAACAGGGGGCAAGCGAGACCCAGTACTTC

v_call: TRBV2
j_call: TRBJ2-3
clone_size: many
d_call: TRBD2
cdr3_aa: CASSEHTGGTDTQYF
cdr3_nt: TGTGCCAGCAGTGAGCATACGGGAGGAACAGATACGCAGTATTTT

v_call: TRBV20-1
j_call: TRBJ2-5
clone_size: NA
d_call: NA
cdr3_aa: CSAAGFGPASSKTQYF
cdr3_nt: TGCAGTGCTGCAGGTTTCGGGCCCGCGTCTAGCAAGACCCAGTACTTC

v_call: TRBV12-3/TRBV12-4
j_call: TRBJ2-1
clone_size: few
d_call: NA
cdr3_aa: CASSLGGPFLYNEQFF
cdr3_nt: TGTGCCAGCAGTTTAGGGGGACCTTTTTTATACAATGAGCAGTTCTTC

v_call: TRBV7-9
j_call: TRBJ2-7
clone_size: few
d_call: NA
cdr3_aa: CASSLALEYPPREQYF
cdr3_nt: TGTGCCAGCAGCTTAGCGCTGGAGTATCCCCCTCGCGAGCAGTACTTC

v_call: TRBV7-3
j_call: TRBJ2-5
clone_size: NA
d_call: TRBD1
cdr3_aa: CASSLFRDSQETQYF
cdr3_nt: TGTGCCAGCAGTTTATTCCGGGACAGCCAAGAGACCCAGTACTTC

v_call: TRBV5-5
j_call: TRBJ2-1
clone_size: few
d_call: NA
cdr3_aa: CASSLFHTVSDEQFF
cdr3_nt: TGTGCCAGCAGCTTATTTCACACCGTGAGCGATGAGCAGTTCTTC

v_call: TRBV9
j_call: TRBJ1-1
clone_size: NA
d_call: NA
cdr3_aa: CASSSVGGSGTEAFF
cdr3_nt: TGTGCCAGCAGCTCAGTGGGGGGATCGGGCACTGAAGCTTTCTTT

v_call: TRBV6-5
j_call: TRBJ2-5
clone_size: few
d_call: TRBD1
cdr3_aa: CASSYTRGQETQYF
cdr3_nt: TGTGCCAGCAGTTACACCAGGGGGCAGGAGACCCAGTACTTC

v_call: TRBV20-1
j_call: TRBJ1-5
clone_size: NA
d_call: NA
cdr3_aa: CSASVTGHQPQHF
cdr3_nt: TGCAGTGCTAGTGTCACAGGGCATCAGCCCCAGCATTTT

v_call: TRBV12-3/TRBV12-4
j_call: TRBJ2-2
clone_size: many
d_call: NA
cdr3_aa: CASNQGPGELFF
cdr3_nt: TGTGCCAGCAACCAGGGACCCGGGGAGCTGTTTTTT

v_call: TRBV7-2
j_call: TRBJ2-5
clone_size: few
d_call: NA
cdr3_aa: CASSPPTPKDYF
cdr3_nt: TGTGCCAGCAGCCCTCCGACCCCCAAGGACTACTTC

v_call: TRBV6-5
j_call: TRBJ2-7
clone_size: NA
d_call: NA
cdr3_aa: CASSFWRTGLKYEQYF
cdr3_nt: TGTGCCAGCAGTTTCTGGCGGACAGGACTAAAATACGAGCAGTACTTC

v_call: TRBV4-3
j_call: TRBJ2-3
clone_size: many
d_call: TRBD2
cdr3_aa: CASSQGLAGDTQYF
cdr3_nt: TGCGCCAGCAGCCAAGGACTAGCGGGAGATACGCAGTATTTT

v_call: TRBV10-2
j_call: TRBJ2-7
clone_size: many
d_call: NA
cdr3_aa: CASSESTFRVPYEQYF
cdr3_nt: TGCGCCAGCAGTGAGTCGACGTTCAGGGTCCCCTACGAGCAGTACTTC

v_call: TRBV6-6
j_call: TRBJ2-7
clone_size: few
d_call: NA
cdr3_aa: CASSYHEDYEQYF
cdr3_nt: TGTGCCAGCAGTTACCACGAGGACTACGAGCAGTACTTC

v_call: TRBV20-1
j_call: TRBJ2-7
clone_size: NA
d_call: NA
cdr3_aa: CSARGGGQAYYEQYF
cdr3_nt: TGCAGTGCTAGAGGGGGGGGACAGGCTTACTACGAGCAGTACTTC

v_call: TRBV10-3
j_call: TRBJ2-1
clone_size: NA
d_call: NA
cdr3_aa: CAISLQTSNEQFF
cdr3_nt: TGTGCCATCAGCCTCCAAACGTCCAATGAGCAGTTCTTC

v_call: TRBV12-3/TRBV12-4
j_call: TRBJ2-1
clone_size: few
d_call: NA
cdr3_aa: CASTEGPYNEQFF
cdr3_nt: TGTGCCAGCACGGAAGGGCCCTACAATGAGCAGTTCTTC

v_call: TRBV30
j_call: TRBJ2-3
clone_size: NA
d_call: NA
cdr3_aa: CAWTEETDNTQYF
cdr3_nt: TGTGCCTGGACCGAGGAAACAGATAATACGCAGTATTTT

v_call: TRBV4-1
j_call: TRBJ2-5
clone_size: NA
d_call: NA
cdr3_aa: CASSHLMIETQYF
cdr3_nt: TGCGCCAGCAGCCACCTGATGATAGAGACCCAGTACTTC

v_call: TRBV10-3
j_call: TRBJ2-2
clone_size: NA
d_call: NA
cdr3_aa: CAIMSQKNTGELFF
cdr3_nt: TGTGCCATCATGTCTCAGAAGAACACCGGGGAGCTGTTTTTT

v_call: TRBV5-1
j_call: TRBJ2-2
clone_size: NA
d_call: NA
cdr3_aa: CASTSDLNTGELFF
cdr3_nt: TGCGCCAGCACCTCCGATCTAAACACCGGGGAGCTGTTTTTT

v_call: TRBV12-3/TRBV12-4
j_call: TRBJ1-1
clone_size: NA
d_call: NA
cdr3_aa: CASSPQGGLTEAFF
cdr3_nt: TGTGCCAGCAGTCCACAGGGAGGATTAACTGAAGCTTTCTTT

v_call: TRBV10-3
j_call: TRBJ1-6
clone_size: few
d_call: NA
cdr3_aa: CAISEAPTDLLGSPLHF
cdr3_nt: TGTGCCATCAGTGAGGCACCGACTGATCTGTTGGGTTCACCCCTCCACTTT

v_call: TRBV10-3
j_call: TRBJ2-1
clone_size: few
d_call: TRBD2
cdr3_aa: CASRREAYNEQFF
cdr3_nt: TGTGCCTCCCGGCGGGAGGCTTACAATGAGCAGTTCTTC

v_call: TRBV29-1
j_call: TRBJ1-1
clone_size: many
d_call: TRBD1
cdr3_aa: CSLSLGTATEAFF
cdr3_nt: TGCAGCCTCAGCCTCGGGACAGCCACTGAAGCTTTCTTT

v_call: TRBV5-5
j_call: TRBJ2-4
clone_size: NA
d_call: TRBD1
cdr3_aa: CASSRLGTGDEIQYF
cdr3_nt: TGTGCCAGCAGTCGACTCGGGACAGGCGATGAGATTCAGTACTTC

v_call: TRBV7-9
j_call: TRBJ2-3
clone_size: NA
d_call: TRBD2
cdr3_aa: CASRRLAGGKVDTQYF
cdr3_nt: TGTGCCAGCCGACGACTAGCGGGAGGAAAAGTAGATACGCAGTATTTT

v_call: TRBV20-1
j_call: TRBJ1-3
clone_size: few
d_call: NA
cdr3_aa: CSARAAGGGDTIYF
cdr3_nt: TGCAGTGCCCGCGCCGCAGGCGGAGGAGACACCATATATTTT

v_call: TRBV18
j_call: TRBJ2-1
clone_size: NA
d_call: NA
cdr3_aa: CASSPPQLYNEQFF
cdr3_nt: TGTGCCAGCTCACCACCGCAGCTTTACAATGAGCAGTTCTTC

v_call: TRBV29-1
j_call: TRBJ2-1
clone_size: many
d_call: TRBD1
cdr3_aa: CSVRQGAKEQFF
cdr3_nt: TGCAGCGTCCGACAGGGGGCTAAAGAGCAGTTCTTC

v_call: TRBV28
j_call: TRBJ1-2
clone_size: NA
d_call: TRBD1
cdr3_aa: CASSSPTGGSAPYTF
cdr3_nt: TGTGCCAGCAGTTCCCCTACAGGGGGCTCCGCACCCTACACCTTC

v_call: TRBV6-1
j_call: TRBJ1-1
clone_size: few
d_call: NA
cdr3_aa: CASSVGGVAEAFF
cdr3_nt: TGTGCCAGCAGTGTCGGGGGTGTGGCTGAAGCTTTCTTT

v_call: TRBV4-2
j_call: TRBJ1-5
clone_size: NA
d_call: TRBD1
cdr3_aa: CASSQPGQGNQPQHF
cdr3_nt: TGTGCCAGCAGCCAACCGGGACAGGGTAATCAGCCCCAGCATTTT

v_call: TRBV20-1
j_call: TRBJ2-5
clone_size: NA
d_call: TRBD2
cdr3_aa: CSARQPGLAVLETQYF
cdr3_nt: TGCAGTGCTAGGCAACCGGGACTAGCGGTCCTCGAGACCCAGTACTTC

v_call: TRBV7-2
j_call: TRBJ2-1
clone_size: NA
d_call: TRBD2
cdr3_aa: CATREWSGISSYNEQFF
cdr3_nt: TGTGCCACGCGGGAATGGAGCGGGATAAGCTCCTACAATGAGCAGTTCTTC

v_call: TRBV7-2
j_call: TRBJ2-3
clone_size: NA
d_call: TRBD2
cdr3_aa: CASSLVAGGPSDTQYF
cdr3_nt: TGTGCCAGCAGCTTAGTGGCGGGAGGGCCCTCAGATACGCAGTATTTT

v_call: TRBV12-3/TRBV12-4
j_call: TRBJ1-4
clone_size: few
d_call: NA
cdr3_aa: CASSPPGRHNEKLFF
cdr3_nt: TGTGCCAGCAGCCCCCCGGGACGGCATAATGAAAAACTGTTTTTT